The 5 T cell receptor beta chains reported below all come from one sample, sequenced in a study of blood T cell repertoires in COVID-19. The table came from immunoSEQ multiplex PCR; TCRdb's copy has only in-frame clones and leaves some out. Among approximately 280,000 clones, over 75% were seen once, and the ten largest hold 11%. Sequencing used peripheral blood. Every receptor here comes from an older woman with acute or convalescent COVID-19.

The chain has TRBV5-1 and TRBJ1-1; 7 nucleotides line up with TRBD1. Losses at the gene ends were 6 bases for V and 0 bases for J; bases not matched to a gene: 11. The CDR3 runs 16 residues. The germline V gene encodes CDR1 SGHRS and CDR2 YFSETQ. The CDR3 region is CASIPYNRGLNTEAFF. CDR3 bases: TGCGCCAGCATCCCGTACAACAGGGGATTGAACACTGAAGCTTTCTTT.

This chain links TRBV10-3 with TRBJ2-3, with a tentative D call TRBD2 (5 bases). The V end was cut by 6 bases, the J end by 4 bases, with 32 bases between. Germline V gene data show CDR1 as ENHRY and CDR2 as SYGVKD. This CDR3 has 20 residues. CDR3 sequence (DNA): TGTGCCATCAGCCAGTCTTGGGGAGCATCTAAAACCCTTACGGCAGATACGCAGTATTTT. Protein sequence: CAISQSWGASKTLTADTQYF.

The V gene is TRBV19, the J gene TRBJ1-6; D perhaps matches TRBD1 (5 bases). The V and J ends lost 6 bases and 9 bases respectively, with 15 bases between them. Germline assignment: CDR1 LNHDA and CDR2 SQIVND (reference sequence). The CDR3 sequence is 14 residues long. CDR3: CASRTLGEGSPLHF. CDR3 sequence (DNA): TGTGCCAGTAGGACCCTAGGGGAGGGTTCACCCCTCCACTTT.

The chain carries TRBV20-1 and TRBJ1-5, with D perhaps TRBD1 (6 bases). The CDR3 sequence is 15 residues long. Trimming cost V 3 bases and J 5 bases, with 17 bases left between them. Germline loops: CDR1 DFQATT, CDR2 SNEGSKA (reference sequence). DNA for the CDR3: TGCAGTGCTAGTGGACCCGGGACACCTTATCAGCCCCAGCATTTT. Translation: CSASGPGTPYQPQHF.

There are a few counts of this clone. The chain uses TRBV24-1 and TRBJ2-1; 7 bases line up with TRBD2. The germline CDR1 and CDR2 sequences are KGHDR and SFDVKD. The V gene end was trimmed by 3 bases and the J gene end by 7 bases; junction bases not matched to a gene: 8. This CDR3 region has 15 residues. The CDR3 is CATSDPRQGGNEQFF. The DNA for the CDR3 is TGTGCCACCAGTGATCCTCGCCAGGGAGGGAATGAGCAGTTCTTC.